This T cell receptor (beta chain) derives from a study of preoperative IRX-2 immunotherapy in early breast cancer. Assay: immunoSEQ multiplex PCR; the TCRdb copy retains only in-frame clones and omits some. The data contain around 29,000 clones, 82% of them singletons. On this clone: At one boundary the junction diverges from the germline segment, which might be a read error.

Germline V gene sequence: CDR1 MNHGY, CDR2 SAAAGT. The CDR3 sequence is 17 residues long. Treatment denoted: preoperative locoregional IRX-2 cytokine immunotherapy. Patients received preoperative, locoregional IRX-2 cytokine immunotherapy in a phase Ib study. This sequence originates from a human donor with breast cancer. The chain uses TRBV6-8 and TRBJ1-6; TRBD1 matches at 10 bases. The sample was collected from a patient treated with IRX-2 immunotherapy. This chain's CDR3 is CAISAATGGAGNSPLHF. The CDR3 region has the DNA TGTGCCATCAGTGCCGCGACAGGGGGCGCGGGTAATTCACCCCTCCACTTT.